This TCR beta chain derives from a study of blood T cell repertoires in COVID-19. At the level of the study: From T cells, B-cell-depleted T cells, or PBMCs came the material, which was cDNA or gDNA.

The table lists this clone with a few counts. CDR1 SQVTM and CDR2 ANQGSEA come from the germline V gene. This CDR3 contains 15 residues. The V segment lost 4 bases and the J segment 4 bases; nucleotides outside the gene matches: 9. Sequencing was performed with immunoSEQ multiplex PCR; in TCRdb, only in-frame clones are kept and a portion is missing. The profile shows around 200,000 clones, under 90% of them singletons. The sequence was collected from an older man with acute or convalescent COVID-19. Source material: peripheral blood. This chain joins TRBV29-1 and TRBJ2-1, with 8 positions matching TRBD1. The CDR3, as DNA: TGCAGCGTTGGGGGACAGGAAAGGGGATACAATGAGCAGTTCTTC. Protein: CSVGGQERGYNEQFF.